These T cell receptor beta chains were read from a single sample in a study of T cell changes during pregnancy in multiple sclerosis. Libraries were prepared by immunoSEQ multiplex PCR; TCRdb keeps only in-frame clonotypes and omits some of them. The sample lists fewer than 55,000 clones, around 89% occurring once. This material consisted of peripheral blood, taken after pregnancy. The receptor source for this set is a female donor in good health, enrolled as a control in a pregnancy study. CDR3s include the opening cysteine and the closing phenylalanine or tryptophan. Each record gives: J gene, clone size, D gene, V gene, CDR3 protein, CDR3 DNA. A D gene is named only where the DNA matches it firmly. Size values are once, few and many counts, or a class for expanded clones, and some rows have none.

TRBJ2-1 | . | TRBD2 | TRBV7-8 | CASSLPGGGGQYNEQFF | TGTGCCAGCAGCTTACCCGGGGGGGGCGGACAATACAATGAGCAGTTCTTC
TRBJ1-1 | . | . | TRBV9 | CASSVEGRGTEAFF | TGTGCCAGCAGCGTAGAAGGGAGAGGCACTGAAGCTTTCTTT
TRBJ2-5 | . | TRBD1 | TRBV7-2 | CASSLVPQGAGQYF | TGTGCCAGCAGCTTAGTCCCTCAGGGGGCGGGCCAGTACTTC
TRBJ2-3 | . | . | TRBV21-1 | CASSKVPLGTGGTDTQYF | TGTGCCAGCAGCAAAGTTCCTTTGGGCACAGGCGGCACAGATACGCAGTATTTT
TRBJ1-4 | few | . | TRBV27 | CASSLTGRRTNEKLFF | TGTGCCAGCAGTTTAACGGGAAGGAGAACTAATGAAAAACTGTTTTTT
TRBJ1-2 | . | . | TRBV7-2 | CASSLQGIYGYTF | TGTGCCAGCAGCTTACAGGGAATCTATGGCTACACCTTC
TRBJ1-2 | . | . | TRBV28 | CASSLWDSSNYGYTF | TGTGCCAGCAGTTTATGGGACAGCTCGAACTATGGCTACACCTTC
TRBJ2-1 | . | TRBD2 | TRBV6-5 | CASSRGLAVGNEQFF | TGTGCCAGCAGTAGGGGACTAGCGGTCGGGAATGAGCAGTTCTTC
TRBJ1-1 | . | . | TRBV5-1 | CASSLAGGDTEAFF | TGCGCCAGCAGCTTGGCCGGGGGGGACACTGAAGCTTTCTTT
TRBJ2-5 | . | TRBD1 | TRBV28 | CASSPTGGRSETQYF | TGTGCCAGCAGTCCGACAGGGGGCCGGTCAGAGACCCAGTACTTC
TRBJ2-7 | . | . | TRBV28 | CASSSSSVEQYF | TGTGCCAGCAGTTCCTCTAGCGTCGAGCAGTACTTC
TRBJ1-5 | . | . | TRBV9 | CASSVSPSDRPQHF | TGTGCCAGCAGCGTATCCCCCAGTGATCGGCCCCAGCATTTT
TRBJ2-2 | few | TRBD1 | TRBV7-9 | CASSSLKTGGSSGELFF | TGTGCCAGCAGCTCCCTGAAGACAGGGGGAAGTTCCGGGGAGCTGTTTTTT
TRBJ2-5 | . | . | TRBV5-1 | CASSLGREETQYF | TGCGCCAGCAGCTTGGGGCGGGAAGAGACCCAGTACTTC
TRBJ2-1 | . | . | TRBV4-1 | CASSQDLAPRPYNEQFF | TGCGCCAGCAGCCAAGATCTTGCCCCGAGGCCCTACAATGAGCAGTTCTTC
TRBJ2-7 | . | TRBD1 | TRBV28 | CASSFPAGTGISYEQYF | TGTGCCAGCAGTTTTCCTGCCGGGACAGGGATATCCTACGAGCAGTACTTC
TRBJ2-1 | . | . | TRBV6-5 | CATSRLSVDNEQFF | TGTGCCACCAGCCGGCTTAGCGTAGACAATGAGCAGTTCTTC
TRBJ2-7 | . | TRBD2 | TRBV30 | CAWSVLGPGGYF | TGTGCCTGGAGTGTACTGGGACCGGGAGGGTACTTC
TRBJ1-5 | . | . | TRBV28 | CASSLSGPQQPQHF | TGTGCCAGCAGTTTATCAGGCCCTCAGCAGCCCCAGCATTTT
TRBJ2-3 | . | . | TRBV9 | CASSVAYSGSTDTQYF | TGTGCCAGCAGCGTAGCTTACAGCGGTAGCACAGATACGCAGTATTTT
TRBJ2-1 | . | . | TRBV7-2 | CASSLVLLDNEQFF | TGTGCCAGCAGCTTAGTACTACTAGACAATGAGCAGTTCTTC
TRBJ2-1 | . | TRBD2 | TRBV11-3 | CASSLGLAEGGPYNEQFF | TGTGCCAGCAGCTTGGGGCTAGCGGAGGGAGGGCCCTACAATGAGCAGTTCTTC
TRBJ2-1 | . | . | TRBV2 | CASSRGTYNEQFF | TGTGCCAGCTCCCGCGGGACCTACAATGAGCAGTTCTTC
TRBJ2-1 | . | . | TRBV9 | CASSVGGAGGYNEQFF | TGTGCCAGCAGCGTAGGGGGGGCAGGGGGCTACAATGAGCAGTTCTTC
TRBJ2-3 | once | . | TRBV7-9 | CASSLDLTSPLTDTQYF | TGTGCCAGCAGCTTAGACCTTACTAGTCCACTCACAGATACGCAGTATTTT
TRBJ2-7 | once | TRBD1 | TRBV2 | CASSPRTGNEQYF | TGTGCCAGCAGTCCCCGGACAGGGAACGAGCAGTACTTC
TRBJ2-7 | . | . | TRBV6-5 | CASSYGHEQYF | TGTGCCAGCAGTTACGGCCACGAGCAGTACTTC
TRBJ2-7 | . | TRBD2 | TRBV11-2 | CASSLGLAGGGSQQYF | TGTGCCAGCAGCTTAGGCCTAGCGGGGGGCGGTAGCCAGCAGTACTTC
TRBJ2-2 | . | TRBD1 | TRBV19 | CASSIDPDRAHNTGELFF | TGTGCCAGTAGTATAGATCCCGACAGGGCCCACAACACCGGGGAGCTGTTTTTT
TRBJ1-4 | . | TRBD1 | TRBV30 | CAWLTGGEKLFF | TGTGCCTGGCTAACAGGGGGGGAAAAACTGTTTTTT
TRBJ2-7 | once | . | TRBV7-2 | CASSTRRGLLSYEQYF | TGTGCCAGCAGCACAAGACGTGGGCTGCTTTCCTACGAGCAGTACTTC
TRBJ2-1 | once | TRBD2 | TRBV7-9 | CASSPLAGGHNEQFF | TGTGCCAGCAGCCCTCTAGCGGGGGGTCACAATGAGCAGTTCTTC
TRBJ2-1 | . | TRBD2 | TRBV6-5 | CASSGLAGIGEQFF | TGTGCCAGCAGTGGACTAGCGGGGATCGGTGAGCAGTTCTTC
TRBJ2-7 | . | . | TRBV25-1 | CASPPPSEPSPSYEQYF | TGTGCCAGCCCCCCCCCTAGCGAACCATCGCCCTCCTACGAGCAGTACTTC
TRBJ2-3 | once | TRBD2 | TRBV5-1 | CASSFTGGADTQYF | TGCGCCAGCAGCTTTACGGGAGGGGCAGATACGCAGTATTTT
TRBJ1-5 | . | . | TRBV10-2 | CASSEGDQPQHF | TGCGCCAGCAGTGAAGGGGATCAGCCCCAGCATTTT
TRBJ1-1 | . | . | TRBV29-1 | CSVEDRRNTEAFF | TGCAGCGTTGAAGATAGGAGGAACACTGAAGCTTTCTTT
TRBJ2-2 | . | TRBD1 | TRBV5-1 | CASSPFTSRQGAGGELFF | TGCGCCAGCAGTCCCTTTACTTCCCGACAGGGGGCGGGCGGGGAGCTGTTTTTT
TRBJ1-1 | . | TRBD1 | TRBV18 | CASSLPGQGTEAFF | TGTGCCAGCTCTCTGCCGGGACAGGGCACTGAAGCTTTCTTT
TRBJ2-5 | . | TRBD1 | TRBV4-2 | CASSQDPDRGETQYF | TGTGCCAGCAGCCAAGATCCCGACAGGGGAGAGACCCAGTACTTC
TRBJ1-1 | . | . | TRBV18 | CASSPVRQGRTTEAFF | TGTGCCAGCTCACCAGTACGTCAGGGGCGGACCACTGAAGCTTTCTTT
TRBJ1-6 | . | TRBD1 | TRBV15 | CATSRERTGSSPLHF | TGTGCCACCAGCAGAGAACGGACAGGGAGTTCACCCCTCCACTTT
TRBJ1-3 | . | . | TRBV28 | CASRQTASSGNTIYF | TGTGCCAGCAGGCAGACAGCCAGCTCTGGAAACACCATATATTTT
TRBJ2-6 | once | . | TRBV9 | CASLSGANVLTF | TGTGCCAGCCTCTCTGGGGCCAACGTCCTGACTTTC
TRBJ2-2 | . | TRBD2 | TRBV2 | CASSHLAANTGELFF | TGTGCCAGCAGTCACCTAGCGGCTAACACCGGGGAGCTGTTTTTT
TRBJ2-7 | . | . | TRBV2 | CATRDFKDEQYF | TGTGCCACCCGGGACTTCAAGGACGAGCAGTACTTC